These 30 T cell receptor beta chains originate from one sample sequenced in a study of blood T cell repertoires in COVID-19. Assay used: immunoSEQ multiplex PCR; TCRdb lists only in-frame clones, some missing. The table lists about 62,000 clones, around 89% of them singletons. The sample comprised peripheral blood. The receptors were sampled from a woman aged 60 to 75 with COVID-19, enrolled during active disease.

The genes are TRBV6-5 and TRBJ1-4, with D unresolved. V lost 6 bases to trimming and J lost 7 bases, with 6 bases between them. The germline gives CDR1 MNHEY, CDR2 SVGAGI. The CDR3 sequence is 11 residues long. CDR3 sequence reads: CASREGEKLFF. The DNA for the CDR3 is TGTGCCAGCAGGGAGGGTGAAAAACTGTTTTTT.

The chain uses TRBV29-1 and TRBJ1-5; D remains unclear. This CDR3 has 13 amino acids. Germline V CDR1 and CDR2: SQVTM, ANQGSEA. V was cut by 6 bases and J by 2 bases, with 11 bases left in between. CDR3 coding DNA: TGCAGCGTCGCACGGGAGGGCAATCAGCCCCAGCATTTT. Amino acid sequence: CSVAREGNQPQHF.

This clone has just a few counts. The V and J genes are TRBV4-3 and TRBJ2-5; TRBD2 aligns across 8 bases. Germline V gene data show CDR1 as LGHNA and CDR2 as YSLEER. This CDR3 spans 13 amino acids. J was trimmed by 13 bases and V by 0 bases; bases with no gene match: 7. CDR3 region: CASSQESGGRLYF. The CDR3, as DNA: TGCGCCAGCAGCCAAGAATCGGGAGGGCGGTTGTACTTC.

The chain recombines TRBV6-4 with TRBJ2-2, with 11 bases fitting TRBD2. Losses at the gene ends were 3 bases for V and 6 bases for J; bases not matched to a gene: 3. CDR3 size: 15 residues. The germline gives CDR1 MRHNA, CDR2 SNTAGT. CDR3 loop: CASSETSGSAGELFF. CDR3 sequence (DNA): TGTGCCAGCAGTGAAACTAGCGGGAGTGCCGGGGAGCTGTTTTTT.

The gene calls are TRBV27 and TRBJ2-7; 10 nucleotides line up with TRBD1. The ends lost 8 bases at V and 6 bases at J; junction bases unmatched: 10. The CDR3 loop spans 14 amino acids. Germline V CDR1 and CDR2: MNHEY, SMNVEV (reference sequence). The CDR3 bases are TGTGCCAGCGCCCGGACAGGGGGTTTTTCCGAGCAGTACTTC. This translates into CASARTGGFSEQYF.

The CDR3 region has the DNA TGTGCCAGCAGCTTAGCGGCAGGCAAATTAGGATGGACCCAGTACTTC. This translates into CASSLAAGKLGWTQYF. The chain is built from TRBV7-2 and TRBJ2-5; D is unresolved. Germline V gives CDR1 SGHTA, CDR2 FQGNSA. V was cut by 0 bases and J by 7 bases, with 18 bases left in between. The CDR3 contains 16 residues. Supplemented by reference TRBV7-2 and TRBJ2-5, the full variable domain reads GAGVSQSPSNKVTEKGKDVELRCDPISGHTALYWYRQSLGQGLEFLIYFQGNSAPDKSGLPSDRFSAERTGGSVSTLTIQRTQQEDSAVYLCASSLAAGKLGWTQYFGPGTRLLVL.

The sample holds one count of this clone. This chain connects TRBV10-1 to TRBJ1-2; D possibly corresponds to TRBD1 (5 bases). Trimming stripped 5 bases from V and 4 bases from J, with 14 bases between. The CDR3 runs to 14 residues. CDR1 and CDR2 (germline): WNHNN, SYGVQD (reference sequence). The CDR3 loop reads CASSYTGLFYGYTF. The CDR3 DNA reads TGCGCCAGCAGTTATACAGGACTATTCTATGGCTACACCTTC.

This chain uses TRBV24-1 with TRBJ1-2; 7 bases map to TRBD1. The V segment lost 5 bases and the J segment 7 bases; nucleotides outside the gene matches: 6. The germline CDR1 and CDR2 sequences are KGHDR and SFDVKD. This CDR3 contains 13 residues. DNA of the CDR3: TGTGCCACCAGTGTTGGGACAGAGGGTGGCTACACCTTC. This codes for CATSVGTEGGYTF.

The chain combines TRBV14 with TRBJ1-4, with D possibly matching TRBD1 (6 bases). The germline V gene encodes CDR1 SGHDN and CDR2 FVKESK. V lost 0 bases, J lost 7 bases, and 12 bases lay in between. This CDR3 has 15 amino acids. DNA of the CDR3: TGTGCCAGCAGCCAAGATGGGGGGGCATTTGAAAAACTGTTTTTT. It is translated as CASSQDGGAFEKLFF.

V is TRBV11-3 and J is TRBJ2-3, with TRBD1 matching over 8 bases. V was clipped by 5 bases and J by 2 bases; unmatched bases: 6. The CDR3 has 15 residues. The germline V gene encodes CDR1 SGHNT and CDR2 YENEEA. The CDR3 sequence: CASSQRQGPTDTQYF. The DNA for the CDR3 is TGTGCCAGCAGCCAGCGACAGGGGCCCACAGATACGCAGTATTTT. The full variable domain, in which reference TRBV11-3 and TRBJ2-3 provide the parts outside the CDR3, is EAGVVQSPRYKIIEKKQPVAFWCNPISGHNTLYWYLQNLGQGPELLIRYENEEAVDDSQLPKDRFSAERLKGVDSTLKIQPAELGDSAVYLCASSQRQGPTDTQYFGPGTRLTVL.

The chain carries TRBV20-1 and TRBJ1-1; no reliable D call. The length of the CDR3 is 11 residues. V was cut by 6 bases and J by 1 base, with 6 bases left in between. CDR1 is DFQATT, CDR2 SNEGSKA, per germline (reference sequence). The CDR3 region has the DNA TGCAGTGCCGCAGGGAACACTGAAGCTTTCTTT. It yields the protein CSAAGNTEAFF.

Written as DNA, the CDR3 is TGTGCCAGCAGCTCGGACAGGACCCGGACGGGCTACACCTTC. This sequence encodes CASSSDRTRTGYTF. The V call is TRBV5-6, the J call TRBJ1-2, with 7 bases aligning to TRBD1. CDR3 length: 14 amino acids. CDR1 is SGHDT, CDR2 YYEEEE, per germline. Trimming at V came to 3 bases and at J to 8 bases, leaving 10 bases not matched to a gene.

The chain combines TRBV27 with TRBJ2-7, with D unresolved. V lost 3 bases and J lost 3, with 15 bases in between. CDR1 MNHEY and CDR2 SMNVEV come from the germline V gene (reference sequence). The CDR3 extends over 15 amino acids. The CDR3 DNA reads TGTGCCAGCAGTTTTGGTAGAGGCAGTCGCTACGAGCAGTACTTC. It codes for CASSFGRGSRYEQYF.

V gene TRBV6-4 combines with J gene TRBJ2-2; 10 nucleotides match TRBD1. This CDR3 is 15 amino acids long. With V trimmed by 3 bases and J by 3 bases, 1 base remained unmatched. In germline, CDR1 is MRHNA, CDR2 SNTAGT. CDR3 nucleotides: TGTGCCAGCAGTGAGGGGACAGGGGACACCGGGGAGCTGTTTTTT. As protein: CASSEGTGDTGELFF.

The rearrangement uses TRBV3-1 (or the pseudogene TRBV3-2) and TRBJ2-7; TRBD2 aligns across 10 bases. The CDR3 consists of 12 residues. Germline CDR1 LGHDT, CDR2 YNNKEL (reference sequence). Trimming took 8 bases from V and 5 from J; bases not matched to a gene: 3. The CDR3: CASGTSVHEQYF. The CDR3 region has the DNA TGTGCCAGCGGGACTAGCGTCCACGAGCAGTACTTC.

This clone was observed once. V usage is TRBV7-2 and J usage is TRBJ2-7; tentatively, D is TRBD2 (5 bases). Germline V gene data show CDR1 as SGHTA and CDR2 as FQGNSA. The CDR3 length is 14 residues. V dropped 0 bases and J dropped 0 bases, with 6 bases sitting between them. The CDR3 region is CASSLAGDSYEQYF. The CDR3 nucleotides read TGTGCCAGCAGCTTAGCGGGAGACTCCTACGAGCAGTACTTC.

This chain joins TRBV7-8 and TRBJ2-2, with 7 nucleotides matching TRBD1. The germline CDR1 and CDR2 sequences are SGHVS and FQNEAQ. This CDR3 comprises 14 residues. V lost 5 bases and J lost 0; bases outside the gene matches: 0. CDR3 in amino acids: CASSQGANTGELFF. Here the CDR3 DNA reads TGTGCCAGCAGCCAGGGGGCGAACACCGGGGAGCTGTTTTTT.

The chain has TRBV2 and TRBJ1-4, with 9 bases fitting TRBD1. The germline V gene has CDR1 SNHLY and CDR2 FYNNEI. This CDR3 is built from 14 residues. V gave up 8 bases and J gave up 10 bases; unmatched junction bases: 11. DNA of the CDR3: TGTGCCAGCTGGCTGGGACAGGGACTGGGAAAACTGTTTTTT. Translating it yields CASWLGQGLGKLFF.

The chain has TRBV12-3 or TRBV12-4 and TRBJ2-7, with 9 bases fitting TRBD1. CDR3 length: 12 amino acids. After removal of 3 bases from V and 12 bases from J, the junction contained 6 bases not matched to a gene. CDR3 DNA: TGTGCCAGCAGTTTCCGGGACAGGGAACGGTACTTC. Translation gives CASSFRDRERYF.

This rearrangement joins TRBV7-2 to TRBJ1-2; D is unresolved. Trimming left V 6 bases short and J 8 bases short, with 16 bases between. The CDR3 consists of 13 residues. Germline V gene lookup returns CDR1 SGHTA and CDR2 FQGNSA. CDR3 nucleotide sequence: TGTGCCAGCAGGCGAGACGGCGGATCCGGCTACACCTTC. This sequence encodes CASRRDGGSGYTF.

The chain joins TRBV4-1 to TRBJ2-1; 13 bases are shared with TRBD2. V lost 4 bases, J lost 10 bases, and 13 bases stayed unmatched. This CDR3 region has 17 residues. Germline V lookup: CDR1 MGHRA, CDR2 YSYEKL. For the CDR3, the DNA is TGCGCCAGCAGCCCAAGGGTGGGACTAGCGGGACTCTTCGAGCAGTTCTTC. Amino acids: CASSPRVGLAGLFEQFF.

The J gene is TRBJ1-2, the V gene TRBV28; unclear D gene. V was pared by 5 bases and J by 7 bases, with 17 bases between. The CDR3 spans 14 residues. Germline CDR1 and CDR2: MDHEN and SYDVKM. CDR3 sequence (DNA): TGTGCCAGCAGTCTTTCCCCTAGGTTGGGTGGCTACACCTTC. Protein product: CASSLSPRLGGYTF.

The chain employs TRBV3-1 (or the pseudogene TRBV3-2) and TRBJ1-3; D gene uncertain. V was pared by 1 base and J by 0 bases, with 10 bases between. CDR1 LGHDT and CDR2 YNNKEL come from the germline V gene (reference sequence). The CDR3 length is 16 residues. The DNA for the CDR3 is TGTGCCAGCAGCCAAGTGGCGGCGAGCTCTGGAAACACCATATATTTT. Protein product: CASSQVAASSGNTIYF.

The chain carries TRBV3-1 (or the pseudogene TRBV3-2) and TRBJ2-7; D perhaps matches TRBD1 (5 bases). CDR3 size: 18 residues. Germline V lookup: CDR1 LGHDT, CDR2 YNNKEL (reference sequence). V was shortened by 3 bases and J by 2 bases, with 23 bases between the two germline ends. The CDR3 bases are TGTGCCAGCAGCCAGAAGAATACAGGCCAGACCGGAACCTACGAGCAGTACTTC. It translates to CASSQKNTGQTGTYEQYF.

The rearrangement joins TRBV5-8 to TRBJ2-2, with a weak D call TRBD2 (5 bases). In germline, CDR1 is SGHTS, CDR2 YDEGEE. The CDR3 spans 15 residues. V was clipped by 1 base and J by 4 bases, with 11 bases between them. This chain's CDR3 is CASSLYGVGTGELFF. CDR3 nucleotide sequence: TGTGCCAGCAGCTTGTACGGGGTGGGCACCGGGGAGCTGTTTTTT.

The chain uses TRBV7-2 and TRBJ1-3, with D possibly being TRBD1 (6 bases). The germline V and J ends were trimmed by 5 bases and 4 bases, with 21 bases remaining between them. The CDR3 sequence is 17 residues long. Germline CDR1 and CDR2: SGHTA and FQGNSA. CDR3 in DNA: TGTGCCAGCAGCCCCGAGCTGGGGGCCCTTTGGGGAAACACCATATATTTT. Protein product: CASSPELGALWGNTIYF. Based on the CDR3 plus reference TRBV7-2 and TRBJ1-3, the full variable domain is GAGVSQSPSNKVTEKGKDVELRCDPISGHTALYWYRQSLGQGLEFLIYFQGNSAPDKSGLPSDRFSAERTGGSVSTLTIQRTQQEDSAVYLCASSPELGALWGNTIYFGEGSWLTVV.

V is TRBV7-2 and J is TRBJ2-1; D uncertain. Per germline, CDR1 SGHTA and CDR2 FQGNSA. This CDR3 is built from 14 residues. Trimming shortened V by 2 bases and J by 12 bases, and 17 bases separated the two germline ends. In DNA form, the CDR3 reads TGTGCCAGCAGCTTATCAGGCGAGCCTCTGGGGCAGTTCTTC. Its translation is CASSLSGEPLGQFF.

The V call is TRBV7-9, the J call TRBJ2-7, with TRBD2 matching 10 bases. The J segment lost 4 bases and the V segment lost 5 bases, leaving 8 bases of the junction unmatched. Germline CDR1 is SEHNR and CDR2 is FQNEAQ (reference sequence). The CDR3 runs 15 residues. The CDR3 DNA sequence: TGTGCCAGCAGCCTAATAGCGGGAGGACTGTACGAGCAGTACTTC. Translating it yields CASSLIAGGLYEQYF.

The chain combines TRBV4-2 with TRBJ1-5, with D possibly TRBD1 on 5 matching bases. The V and J ends lost 3 bases and 1 base respectively, with 13 bases between them. The CDR3 runs to 16 residues. Germline values: CDR1 LGHNA, CDR2 YNFKEQ. The CDR3 region is CASSQGGDGSNQPQHF. CDR3 nucleotide sequence: TGTGCCAGCAGCCAGGGGGGGGACGGGAGCAATCAGCCCCAGCATTTT.

The sample holds one count of this clone. CDR3 residues: CASSPGLADNTGELFF. The CDR3 nucleotides are TGTGCCAGCTCACCAGGACTAGCGGATAACACCGGGGAGCTGTTTTTT. V and J are TRBV18 and TRBJ2-2; TRBD2 aligns across 10 bases. Germline V CDR1 and CDR2: KGHSH, LQKENI. CDR3 length equals 16 residues. The V and J ends lost 2 bases and 2 bases, in that order; junction bases with no gene match: 2.